This TCR beta chain was observed in a study of T cell responses to AZD1222 COVID-19 vaccine. V was cut by 4 bases and J by 5 bases, with 8 bases left in between. The CDR3 consists of 13 residues. Germline assignment: CDR1 LGHNA and CDR2 YSLEER. Sequencing used immunoSEQ multiplex PCR; TCRdb keeps in-frame clones, though not all of them. The sample has 130,000 to 150,000 clones, around nine tenths seen once; the top ten hold 5.2%. This receptor was identified in an adult in good health. This specimen was peripheral blood, taken on day 0 of AZD1222 vaccination. This rearrangement joins TRBV4-3 to TRBJ1-4, with D perhaps TRBD1 (5 bases). The CDR3 region has the DNA TGCGCCAGCAGCCGGGACCGCAATGAAAAACTGTTTTTT. Translating it yields CASSRDRNEKLFF.